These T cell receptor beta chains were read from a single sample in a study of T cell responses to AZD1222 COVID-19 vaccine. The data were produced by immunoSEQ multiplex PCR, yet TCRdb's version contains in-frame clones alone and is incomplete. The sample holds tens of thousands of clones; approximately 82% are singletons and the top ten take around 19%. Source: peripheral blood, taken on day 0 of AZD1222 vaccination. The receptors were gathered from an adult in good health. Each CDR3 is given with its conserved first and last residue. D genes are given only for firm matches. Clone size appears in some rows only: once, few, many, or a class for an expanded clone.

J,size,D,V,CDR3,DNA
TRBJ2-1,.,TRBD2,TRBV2,CARREGTSGLGTYNEQFF,TGTGCCAGACGAGAGGGGACTAGCGGCCTCGGGACCTACAATGAGCAGTTCTTC
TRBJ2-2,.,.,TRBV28,CASIPSNTGELFF,TGTGCCAGCATCCCTTCGAACACCGGGGAGCTGTTTTTT
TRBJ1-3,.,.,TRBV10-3,CAIRGSLGNTIYF,TGTGCCATCAGGGGGAGTTTGGGAAACACCATATATTTT
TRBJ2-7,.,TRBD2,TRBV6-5,CASSPREGYYEQYF,TGTGCCAGCAGTCCCAGGGAGGGATACTACGAGCAGTACTTC
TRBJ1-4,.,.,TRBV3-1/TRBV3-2,CASSQEGTNEKLFF,TGTGCCAGCAGCCAAGAAGGAACTAATGAAAAACTGTTTTTT
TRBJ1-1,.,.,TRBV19,CASSMIWNTEAFF,TGTGCCAGTAGTATGATTTGGAACACTGAAGCTTTCTTT
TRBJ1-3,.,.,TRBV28,CASSLHYILSGNTIYF,TGTGCCAGCAGTTTACATTACATACTCTCTGGAAACACCATATATTTT
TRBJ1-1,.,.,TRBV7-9,CASSFDRRDTEAFF,TGTGCCAGCAGCTTTGACAGGAGGGACACTGAAGCTTTCTTT
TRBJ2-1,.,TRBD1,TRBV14,CASSQDLDRAYNEQFF,TGTGCCAGCAGCCAAGATCTTGACAGGGCCTACAATGAGCAGTTCTTC
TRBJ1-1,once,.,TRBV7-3,CASSPSGGRRTEAFF,TGTGCCAGCAGCCCGTCGGGGGGCAGAAGGACTGAAGCTTTCTTT
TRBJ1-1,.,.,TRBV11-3,CASSPGHTEAFF,TGTGCCAGCAGCCCAGGCCACACTGAAGCTTTCTTT
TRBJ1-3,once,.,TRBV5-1,CASSFGPYSGNTIYF,TGCGCCAGCAGCTTTGGGCCCTACTCTGGAAACACCATATATTTT
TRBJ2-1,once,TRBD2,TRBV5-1,CASKGTSGRVSREQFF,TGCGCCAGCAAAGGGACTAGCGGGAGGGTAAGCCGTGAGCAGTTCTTC
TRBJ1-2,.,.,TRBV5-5,CASSFWVTIHGYTF,TGTGCCAGCAGCTTCTGGGTAACCATCCATGGCTACACCTTC
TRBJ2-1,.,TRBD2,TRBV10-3,CAISEFESSGTEQFF,TGTGCCATCAGTGAGTTTGAGTCTAGCGGGACAGAGCAGTTCTTC
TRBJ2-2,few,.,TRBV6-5,CASRAAGDTGELFF,TGTGCCAGCAGGGCCGCCGGGGACACCGGGGAGCTGTTTTTT
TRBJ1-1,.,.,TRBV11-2,CASSLEWGRSNTEAFF,TGTGCCAGCAGCTTAGAATGGGGCAGGTCGAACACTGAAGCTTTCTTT
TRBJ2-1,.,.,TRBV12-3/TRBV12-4,CASSQFTPEQFF,TGTGCCAGCAGTCAATTTACCCCCGAGCAGTTCTTC
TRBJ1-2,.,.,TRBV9,CASSVAEPRNGYTF,TGTGCCAGCAGCGTAGCTGAGCCCCGTAATGGCTACACCTTC
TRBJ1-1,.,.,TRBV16,CASSRNPQGGTEAFF,TGTGCCAGCAGCCGGAACCCACAGGGCGGGACTGAAGCTTTCTTT
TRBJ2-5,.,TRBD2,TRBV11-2,CASRFNSGAAGDQYF,TGTGCCAGCAGATTTAATAGCGGAGCCGCGGGGGACCAGTACTTC
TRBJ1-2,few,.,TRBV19,CASSGQVFDYTF,TGTGCCAGTAGTGGCCAGGTCTTTGACTACACCTTC
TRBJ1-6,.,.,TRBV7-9,CASSGRDGTPSPLHF,TGTGCCAGCAGCGGACGAGATGGGACTCCTTCACCCCTCCACTTT
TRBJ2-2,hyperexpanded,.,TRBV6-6,CASSLTPAGVNTGELFF,TGTGCCAGCAGTCTCACTCCCGCCGGGGTTAACACCGGGGAGCTGTTTTTT
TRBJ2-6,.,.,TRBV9,CASSVVGANVLTF,TGTGCCAGCAGCGTAGTTGGGGCCAACGTCCTGACTTTC
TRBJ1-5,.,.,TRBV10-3,CAISNRGNQPQHF,TGTGCCATCAGTAACAGGGGCAATCAGCCCCAGCATTTT
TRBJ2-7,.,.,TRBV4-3,CASSQDVLGLSYEQYF,TGCGCCAGCAGCCAAGACGTTCTAGGCCTCTCCTACGAGCAGTACTTC
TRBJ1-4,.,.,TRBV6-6,CASSRNRDTFYATNEKLFF,TGTGCCAGCAGTCGCAACCGGGACACTTTTTATGCAACTAATGAAAAACTGTTTTTT
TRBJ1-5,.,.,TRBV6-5,CASSSIQGNSNQPQHF,TGTGCCAGCAGTTCCATCCAGGGGAATAGCAATCAGCCCCAGCATTTT
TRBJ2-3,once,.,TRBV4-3,CASSQDLMVTWGPDTQYF,TGCGCCAGCAGCCAAGATTTAATGGTTACTTGGGGCCCAGATACGCAGTATTTT
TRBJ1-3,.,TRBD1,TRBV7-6,CASSPGQGRNTIYF,TGTGCCAGCAGCCCAGGACAGGGCAGAAACACCATATATTTT
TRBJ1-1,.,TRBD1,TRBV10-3,CAIRGQGFEAFF,TGTGCCATCAGGGGACAGGGGTTTGAAGCTTTCTTT
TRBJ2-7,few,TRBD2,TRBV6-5,CASSWGLAGTYEQYF,TGTGCCAGCAGTTGGGGGCTAGCGGGGACCTACGAGCAGTACTTC
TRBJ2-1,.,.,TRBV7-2,CASSYTFKDEQFF,TGTGCCAGCAGTTATACCTTTAAGGATGAGCAGTTCTTC
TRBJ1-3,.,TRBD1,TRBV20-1,CSAIEGTGNSGNTIYF,TGCAGTGCTATTGAGGGGACAGGGAACTCTGGAAACACCATATATTTT
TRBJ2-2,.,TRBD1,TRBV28,CASRHGDRYTGELFF,TGTGCCAGCAGACACGGGGACAGATACACCGGGGAGCTGTTTTTT
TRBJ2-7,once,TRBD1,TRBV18,CASSPGQVLNEQYF,TGTGCCAGCTCACCAGGACAGGTCCTCAACGAGCAGTACTTC
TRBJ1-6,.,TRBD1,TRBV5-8,CASSINRGNSYNSPLHF,TGTGCCAGCAGCATTAACAGGGGCAACTCCTATAATTCACCCCTCCACTTT
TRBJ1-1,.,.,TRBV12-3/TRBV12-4,CASSLFGVTEAFF,TGTGCCAGCAGTTTATTCGGGGTCACTGAAGCTTTCTTT
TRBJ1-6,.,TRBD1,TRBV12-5,CASGSGQGSPLHF,TGTGCTAGTGGTTCCGGACAGGGCTCACCCCTCCACTTT
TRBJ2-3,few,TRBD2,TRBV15,CATSSKTSGKGDTQYF,TGTGCCACCAGCAGTAAGACTAGCGGGAAAGGAGATACGCAGTATTTT
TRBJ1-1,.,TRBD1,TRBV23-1,CASSQSRQGAAFF,TGCGCCAGCAGTCAATCGCGACAGGGGGCGGCTTTCTTT
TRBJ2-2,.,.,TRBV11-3,CASSLGLFPGTDGELFF,TGTGCCAGCAGCTTAGGGCTATTCCCGGGAACGGACGGGGAGCTGTTTTTT
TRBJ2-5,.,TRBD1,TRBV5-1,CASSHEGTDYTQYF,TGCGCCAGCAGCCATGAAGGGACAGATTATACCCAGTACTTC
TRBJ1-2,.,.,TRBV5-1,CASSPPAAGVNYGYTF,TGCGCCAGCAGCCCCCCCGCGGCAGGGGTGAACTATGGCTACACCTTC
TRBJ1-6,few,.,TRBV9,CASNPGGGWNSPLHF,TGTGCCAGCAATCCTGGTGGGGGATGGAATTCACCCCTCCACTTT
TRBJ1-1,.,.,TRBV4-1,CASSQVKGPRGVNTEAFF,TGCGCCAGCAGCCAAGTGAAGGGGCCCCGGGGGGTAAACACTGAAGCTTTCTTT
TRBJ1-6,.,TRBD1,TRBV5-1,CASSLEGATYNSPLHF,TGCGCCAGCAGCTTGGAGGGGGCCACGTATAATTCACCCCTCCACTTT
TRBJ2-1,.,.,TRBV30,CAWGRTVDEQFF,TGTGCCTGGGGGAGGACAGTCGATGAGCAGTTCTTC
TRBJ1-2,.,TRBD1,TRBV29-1,CSVNHRGSGYGYTF,TGCAGCGTCAACCACAGGGGGAGCGGCTATGGCTACACCTTC
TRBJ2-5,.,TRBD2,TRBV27,CASSLGLAGETQYF,TGTGCCAGCAGCCTAGGACTAGCGGGAGAGACCCAGTACTTC
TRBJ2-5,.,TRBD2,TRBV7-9,CASSLHLAGGGETQYF,TGTGCCAGCAGCTTACATCTAGCGGGAGGCGGGGAGACCCAGTACTTC
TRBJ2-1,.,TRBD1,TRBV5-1,CASSPRQGGNNEQFF,TGCGCCAGCAGCCCGAGACAGGGGGGCAACAATGAGCAGTTCTTC
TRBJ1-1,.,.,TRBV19,CASSDWFGGNTEAFF,TGTGCCAGTAGCGATTGGTTTGGTGGAAACACTGAAGCTTTCTTT
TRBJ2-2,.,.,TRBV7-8,CASSLGPHGVIGELFF,TGTGCCAGCAGCTTAGGGCCCCACGGGGTTATCGGGGAGCTGTTTTTT
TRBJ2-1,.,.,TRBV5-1,CASRRQGHEQFF,TGCGCCAGCAGGCGTCAGGGTCATGAGCAGTTCTTC
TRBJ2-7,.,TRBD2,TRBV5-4,CASSSKAGGQEQYF,TGTGCCAGCAGTTCTAAGGCGGGAGGTCAGGAGCAGTACTTC